This TCR beta chain was captured in a study of blood T cell repertoires in COVID-19. On the study more broadly: Collection of acute and convalescent COVID-19 samples took place in the United States, Italy and Spain.

Source study methods: Estimation of nucleated cell counts relied on the amplification of reference gene primers. Assay: immunoSEQ multiplex PCR; the TCRdb copy retains only in-frame clones and omits some. That table gives V, J and clone size, and the DNA gave D and trimming. The sample records about 250,000 clones, approximately 90% being singletons. Allocation to cohorts depended on clinical history reported by the participants. Per the germline V gene, CDR1 is MNHEY and CDR2 is SMNVEV (reference sequence). V was pared by 10 bases and J by 6 bases, with 13 bases of the junction left unmatched. The CDR3 covers 14 residues.

Sequenced sample: PBMCs or T cells enriched from blood (not recorded which). The TCR sequence derives from a woman aged 18-29 years who had recovered from COVID-19. The chain employs TRBV27 and TRBJ1-2, with 8 bases lining up with TRBD1. The CDR3 here is CATRTGWGPDGYTF. The CDR3 nucleotides are TGTGCCACCCGGACAGGGTGGGGCCCTGATGGCTACACCTTC.